The 12 T cell receptor beta chains reported below all come from one sample, sequenced in a study of blood T cell repertoires in COVID-19 (dated by TCRdb to the early 2020s). Receptors were amplified or captured by the immunoSEQ multiplex PCR assay. Not all clones reach the TCRdb copy of this immuneACCESS table, which keeps in-frame sequences only. Checked studies attribute under half of the gap to unresolved V genes and leave the rest unexplained. The sample table lists a few hundred thousand clones, roughly nine tenths of them with a count of one. In total, the top ten clones hold roughly 0.86% of the sample. Source material: PBMCs or T cells enriched from blood (not recorded which). These receptor sequences come from a middle-aged woman who had been exposed to COVID-19.

The V call is TRBV18, the J call TRBJ2-5; D unresolved. In germline, CDR1 is KGHSH, CDR2 LQKENI. Trimming took 4 bases from V and 5 from J, leaving 8 bases between them. CDR3 size: 12 residues. CDR3 in amino acids: CASSRSLETQYF. The CDR3 coding sequence is TGTGCCAGCTCACGTAGCCTCGAGACCCAGTACTTC.

J is TRBJ2-2 and V is TRBV19; 11 nucleotides align to TRBD1. CDR3 size: 14 residues. Germline values: CDR1 LNHDA, CDR2 SQIVND (reference sequence). With V trimmed by 10 bases and J by 7 bases, 8 bases remained unmatched. The CDR3 region is CATQRTGGIGELFF. CDR3 sequence (DNA): TGTGCCACCCAAAGGACAGGGGGCATCGGGGAGCTGTTTTTT. Full variable domain (rest looked up from reference TRBV19 and TRBJ2-2): DGGITQSPKYLFRKEGQNVTLSCEQNLNHDAMYWYRQDPGQGLRLIYYSQIVNDFQKGDIAEGYSVSREKKESFPLTVTSAQKNPTAFYLCATQRTGGIGELFFGEGSRLTVL.

The V call is TRBV6-5, the J call TRBJ2-7, with D possibly matching TRBD2 (6 bases). The germline V gene has CDR1 MNHEY and CDR2 SVGAGI. The CDR3 spans 14 residues. The chain's CDR3 is CGVGGRESSYEQYF. Here the CDR3 DNA reads TGTGGCGTTGGAGGGCGGGAAAGCTCCTACGAGCAGTACTTC.

This rearrangement joins TRBV5-4 to TRBJ2-7, with D perhaps TRBD2 (5 bases). V gave up 3 bases and J gave up 4 bases, with 11 bases separating them. In germline, CDR1 is SGHNT, CDR2 YYREEE (reference sequence). CDR3 length: 13 residues. CDR3: CASSSRPGYEQYF. As DNA, the CDR3 is TGTGCCAGCAGCTCCCGTCCGGGGTACGAGCAGTACTTC.

This chain links TRBV2 with TRBJ2-5; tentative D call: TRBD2 (5 bases). The germline V and J ends were trimmed by 7 bases and 1 base, with 7 bases remaining between them. This CDR3 has 12 residues. The germline CDR1 and CDR2 sequences are SNHLY and FYNNEI. The CDR3 protein is CASTTSQETQYF. In nucleotides, the CDR3 is TGTGCCAGCACTACTAGCCAAGAGACCCAGTACTTC.

The genes are TRBV18 and TRBJ1-1; D is possibly TRBD1 (5 bases). Trimming took off 5 bases at V and 4 bases at J, with 14 bases between the two ends. Germline V gene sequence: CDR1 KGHSH, CDR2 LQKENI. The CDR3 is 14 residues long. In DNA form, the CDR3 reads TGTGCCAGCTCAACAGGTCCGGTAGGCACTGAAGCTTTCTTT. Amino acids: CASSTGPVGTEAFF.

This clone was seen a handful of times. The V call is TRBV13, the J call TRBJ1-2; tentative D call: TRBD1 (6 bases). The CDR3 has 15 amino acids. Between the trimmed V and J ends, which lost 1 base and 2 bases, there was a span of 11 bases. Looked up from germline, CDR1 is PRHDT and CDR2 is FYEKMQ (reference sequence). The CDR3 DNA is TGTGCCAGCAGCTTAGAGGGGGAACCGAACTATGGCTACACCTTC. It specifies CASSLEGEPNYGYTF.

V usage is TRBV12-5 and J usage is TRBJ2-7; TRBD2 matches at 8 bases. The CDR3 has 15 residues. Germline V gene lookup returns CDR1 LGHNT and CDR2 FRNRAP. The junction had 6 bases not matched to a gene; V was cut back by 3 bases and J by 2 bases. In DNA, the CDR3 is TGTGCTAGTGGTTTACCTAGCGGGCGCGCCTACGAGCAGTACTTC. Its protein product is CASGLPSGRAYEQYF.

This clone is a singleton in its sample. This rearrangement joins TRBV3-1 (or the pseudogene TRBV3-2) to TRBJ1-4, with 7 bases lining up with TRBD1. Germline CDR1 is LGHDT and CDR2 is YNNKEL (reference sequence). V trimming: 2 bases; J trimming: 0 bases; junction bases outside the gene matches: 18. The CDR3 has 21 amino acids. CDR3 loop: CASSQSGLGTVSFATNEKLFF. The CDR3 coding sequence is TGTGCCAGCAGCCAAAGCGGTTTGGGGACAGTCAGTTTTGCAACTAATGAAAAACTGTTTTTT.

CDR3 amino acids: CSARTGQDGYTF. CDR3 nucleotide sequence: TGCAGCGCCAGGACAGGGCAGGATGGCTACACCTTC. The genes are TRBV29-1 and TRBJ1-2; 8 positions agree with TRBD1. The CDR3 extends over 12 amino acids. V was clipped by 7 bases and J by 6 bases; unmatched bases: 7. Germline-derived CDR1 and CDR2 are SQVTM and ANQGSEA.

This clone was counted once. This chain connects TRBV5-1 to TRBJ1-2; D is undetermined. This CDR3 has 13 residues. V lost 4 bases, J lost 4 bases, and 11 bases lay in between. Germline V gene lookup returns CDR1 SGHRS and CDR2 YFSETQ. CDR3 sequence reads: CASSGTGFYGYTF. CDR3 DNA: TGCGCCAGCAGCGGAACGGGATTCTATGGCTACACCTTC.

The chain employs TRBV29-1 and TRBJ1-1, with a weak D call TRBD1 (6 bases). V lost 3 bases and J lost 4, with 9 bases in between. The CDR3 contains 12 residues. CDR1 and CDR2 (germline): SQVTM, ANQGSEA. CDR3 region: CSVEQGITEAFF. The CDR3 region has the DNA TGCAGCGTTGAGCAGGGGATCACTGAAGCTTTCTTT.